This TCR beta chain was captured by sequencing in a study of early T cells in non-severe SARS-CoV-2 infection. Many counts were recorded for this clonotype. TCRdb itself ran the 5' RACE reads through MiXCR, one entry per CDR3 protein. The sample records some 42,000 distinct CDR3 sequences, roughly 6% being singletons. V lost 1 base and J lost 0, with 11 bases in between. Germline lookup yields CDR1 MGHDK and CDR2 SYGVNS. The CDR3 has 16 residues. The V and J genes are TRBV25-1 and TRBJ2-3; D ambiguous. The source is an adult who was a healthcare worker with PCR-confirmed SARS-CoV-2 infection or an uninfected control (not recorded which). This specimen consisted of whole blood, obtained at baseline. The CDR3 loop reads CASSEWVSGSTDTQYF. In DNA form, the CDR3 reads TGTGCCAGCAGTGAATGGGTGTCGGGTAGCACAGATACGCAGTATTTT.